What follows is one TCR beta chain and its context. Its matching antigen is unknown. The data were taken from a study of cytotoxic CD8 clonotypes in ibrutinib-treated CLL. Study in general: Following a median approximately twelve months of treatment, with a range of 6 to 36, response samples were taken.

Study conclusions and caveats: Public clonotypes showed up rarely, and on treatment they shrank or held steady. Starting clonality was above that of age-matched healthy donors and tracked circulating CD8+ T-cell counts.

Investigators sought sequencing depths of between 1 in 200,000 and 1 in 1 million T cells. The protocol was immunoSEQ multiplex PCR, while the TCRdb copy is restricted to in-frame clones and leaves out a portion. The profile shows more than 200,000 clones, 70% of them singletons. Germline values: CDR1 MGHDK, CDR2 SYGVNS. V lost 3 bases and J lost 2, with 12 bases in between. CDR3 length: 15 residues. The TCR originated in a human donor with chronic lymphocytic leukemia. The gene calls are TRBV25-1 and TRBJ2-3; weak D call: TRBD1 (5 bases). Here the sequenced sample was PBMCs, taken after 24 months of ibrutinib treatment. The CDR3 nucleotides read TGTGCCAGCAGTGACATACAGGTTCTCACAGATACGCAGTATTTT. This gives the protein CASSDIQVLTDTQYF. The variable domain in full, completed from reference TRBV25-1 and TRBJ2-3, reads EADIYQTPRYLVIGTGKKITLECSQTMGHDKMYWYQQDPGMELHLIHYSYGVNSTEKGDLSSESTVSRIRTEHFPLTLESARPSHTSQYLCASSDIQVLTDTQYFGPGTRLTVL.